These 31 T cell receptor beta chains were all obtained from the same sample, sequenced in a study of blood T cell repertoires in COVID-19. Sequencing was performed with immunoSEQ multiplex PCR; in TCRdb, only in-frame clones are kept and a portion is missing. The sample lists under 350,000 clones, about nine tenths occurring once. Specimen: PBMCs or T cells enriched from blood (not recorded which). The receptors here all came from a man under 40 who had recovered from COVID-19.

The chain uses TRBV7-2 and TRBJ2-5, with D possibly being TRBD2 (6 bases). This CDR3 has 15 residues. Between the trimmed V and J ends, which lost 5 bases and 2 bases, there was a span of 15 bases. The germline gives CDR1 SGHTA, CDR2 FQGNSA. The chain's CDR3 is CASSKSGRTQETQYF. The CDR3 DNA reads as TGTGCCAGCAGCAAAAGCGGGCGTACACAAGAGACCCAGTACTTC. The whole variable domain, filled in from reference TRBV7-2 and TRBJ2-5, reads GAGVSQSPSNKVTEKGKDVELRCDPISGHTALYWYRQSLGQGLEFLIYFQGNSAPDKSGLPSDRFSAERTGGSVSTLTIQRTQQEDSAVYLCASSKSGRTQETQYFGPGTRLLVL.

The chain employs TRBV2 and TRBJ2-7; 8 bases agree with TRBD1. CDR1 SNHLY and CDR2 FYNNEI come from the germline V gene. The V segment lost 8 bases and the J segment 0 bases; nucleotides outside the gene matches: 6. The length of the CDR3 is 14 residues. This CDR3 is CASERDRSSYEQYF. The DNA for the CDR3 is TGTGCCAGCGAACGGGACAGGAGCTCCTACGAGCAGTACTTC.

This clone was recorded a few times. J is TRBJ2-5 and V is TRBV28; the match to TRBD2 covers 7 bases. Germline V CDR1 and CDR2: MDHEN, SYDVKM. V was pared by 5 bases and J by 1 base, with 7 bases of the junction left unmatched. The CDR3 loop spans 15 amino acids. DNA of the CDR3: TGTGCCAGCAGTATCTGGGGGGGGAGCCAAGAGACCCAGTACTTC. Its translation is CASSIWGGSQETQYF.

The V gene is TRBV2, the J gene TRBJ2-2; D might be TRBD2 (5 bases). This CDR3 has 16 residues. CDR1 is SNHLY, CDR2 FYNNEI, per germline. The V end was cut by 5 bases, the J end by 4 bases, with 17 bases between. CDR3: CASSTLTGRTTGELFF. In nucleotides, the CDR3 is TGTGCCAGCAGTACCCTTACTGGGAGAACCACCGGGGAGCTGTTTTTT.

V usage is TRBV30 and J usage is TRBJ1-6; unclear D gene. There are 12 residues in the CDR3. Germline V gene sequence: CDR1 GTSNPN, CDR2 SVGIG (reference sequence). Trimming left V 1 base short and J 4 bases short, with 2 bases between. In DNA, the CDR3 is TGTGCCTGGAGTGCTTATAATTCACCCCTCCACTTT. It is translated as CAWSAYNSPLHF.

CDR3 region: CASSQDQGQIGYGYTF. The DNA for the CDR3 is TGCGCCAGCAGCCAAGATCAAGGACAGATAGGGTATGGCTACACCTTC. This sequence joins TRBV4-1 and TRBJ1-2; maybe TRBD1 (6 bases). CDR1 is MGHRA, CDR2 YSYEKL, per germline. This CDR3 is built from 16 residues. Trimming took 0 bases from V and 5 from J, leaving 16 bases between them.

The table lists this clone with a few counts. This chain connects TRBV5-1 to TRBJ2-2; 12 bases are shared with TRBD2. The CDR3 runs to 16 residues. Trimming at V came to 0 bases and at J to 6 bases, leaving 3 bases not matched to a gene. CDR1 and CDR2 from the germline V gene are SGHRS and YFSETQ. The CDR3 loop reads CASSLDLAGGPGELFF. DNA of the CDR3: TGCGCCAGCAGCTTGGACCTAGCGGGGGGGCCCGGGGAGCTGTTTTTT.

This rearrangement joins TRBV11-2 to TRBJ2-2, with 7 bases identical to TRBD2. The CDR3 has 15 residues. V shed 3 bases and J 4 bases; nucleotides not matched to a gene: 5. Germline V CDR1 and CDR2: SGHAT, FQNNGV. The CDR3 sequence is CASSFLAASTGELFF. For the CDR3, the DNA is TGTGCCAGCAGCTTTCTAGCGGCGAGCACCGGGGAGCTGTTTTTT.

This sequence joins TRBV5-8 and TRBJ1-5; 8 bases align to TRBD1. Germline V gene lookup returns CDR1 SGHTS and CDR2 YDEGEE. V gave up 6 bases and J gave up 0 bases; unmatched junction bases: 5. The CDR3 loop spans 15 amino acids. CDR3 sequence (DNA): TGTGCCAGCACGACAGGGGTCACTAGCAATCAGCCCCAGCATTTT. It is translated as CASTTGVTSNQPQHF.

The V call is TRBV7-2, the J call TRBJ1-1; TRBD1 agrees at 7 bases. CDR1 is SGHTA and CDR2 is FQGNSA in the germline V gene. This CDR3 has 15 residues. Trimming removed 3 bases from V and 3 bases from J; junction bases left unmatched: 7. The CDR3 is CASSFSDREYTEAFF. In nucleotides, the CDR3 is TGTGCCAGCAGCTTCTCCGACAGGGAATACACTGAAGCTTTCTTT.

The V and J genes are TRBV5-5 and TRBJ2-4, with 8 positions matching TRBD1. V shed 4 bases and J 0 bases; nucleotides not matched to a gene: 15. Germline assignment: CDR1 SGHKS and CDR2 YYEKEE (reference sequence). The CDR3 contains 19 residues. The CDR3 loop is CASSAGTGILHLAKNIQYF. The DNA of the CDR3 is TGTGCCAGCAGCGCCGGGACAGGAATTCTACATCTAGCCAAAAACATTCAGTACTTC.

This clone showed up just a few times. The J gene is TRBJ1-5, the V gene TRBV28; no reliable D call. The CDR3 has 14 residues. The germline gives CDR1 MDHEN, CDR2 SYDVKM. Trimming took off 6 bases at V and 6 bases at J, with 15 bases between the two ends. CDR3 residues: CASSPQLGGQPQHF. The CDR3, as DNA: TGTGCCAGCAGCCCCCAGCTAGGAGGTCAGCCCCAGCATTTT.

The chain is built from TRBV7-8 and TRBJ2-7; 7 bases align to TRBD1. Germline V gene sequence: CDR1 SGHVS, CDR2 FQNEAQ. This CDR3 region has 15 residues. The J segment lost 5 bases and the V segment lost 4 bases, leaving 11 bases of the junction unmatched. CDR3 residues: CASSSLRQGIHEQYF. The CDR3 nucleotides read TGTGCCAGCAGCTCCCTCCGACAGGGCATCCACGAGCAGTACTTC.

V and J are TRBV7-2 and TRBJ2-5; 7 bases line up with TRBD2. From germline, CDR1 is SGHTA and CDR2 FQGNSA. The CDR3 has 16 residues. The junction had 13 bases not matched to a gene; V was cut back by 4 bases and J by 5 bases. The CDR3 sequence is CASSSGLVGARETQYF. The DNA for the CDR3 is TGTGCCAGCAGCTCTGGACTAGTGGGAGCTCGGGAGACCCAGTACTTC.

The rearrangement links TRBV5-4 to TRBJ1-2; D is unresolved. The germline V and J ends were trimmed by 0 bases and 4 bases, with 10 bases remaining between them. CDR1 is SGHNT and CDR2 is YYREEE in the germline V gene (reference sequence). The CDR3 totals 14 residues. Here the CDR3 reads CASSLGAGSYGYTF. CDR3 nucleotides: TGTGCCAGCAGCTTGGGGGCAGGCAGCTATGGCTACACCTTC.

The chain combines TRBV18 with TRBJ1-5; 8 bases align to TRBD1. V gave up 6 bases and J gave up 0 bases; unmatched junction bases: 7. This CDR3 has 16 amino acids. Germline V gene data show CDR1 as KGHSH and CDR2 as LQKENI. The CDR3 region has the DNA TGTGCCAGCTCCCCCGGGACAGGTAGTAGCAATCAGCCCCAGCATTTT. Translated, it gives CASSPGTGSSNQPQHF.

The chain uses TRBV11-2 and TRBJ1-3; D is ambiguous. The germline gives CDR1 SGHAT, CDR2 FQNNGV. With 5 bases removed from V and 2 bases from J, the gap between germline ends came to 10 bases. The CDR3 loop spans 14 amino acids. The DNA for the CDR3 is TGTGCCAGCAGCCCCTGGCCAGCTGGAAACACCATATATTTT. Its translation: CASSPWPAGNTIYF.

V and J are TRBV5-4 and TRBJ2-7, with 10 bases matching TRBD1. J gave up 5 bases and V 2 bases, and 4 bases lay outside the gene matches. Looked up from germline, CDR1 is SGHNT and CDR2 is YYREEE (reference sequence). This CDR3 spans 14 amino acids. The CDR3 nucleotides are TGTGCCAGCAGCTTCAAAGGGACAGGGGACGAGCAGTACTTC. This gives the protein CASSFKGTGDEQYF. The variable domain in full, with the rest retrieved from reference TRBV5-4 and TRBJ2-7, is ETGVTQSPTHLIKTRGQQVTLRCSSQSGHNTVSWYQQALGQGPQFIFQYYREEENGRGNFPPRFSGLQFPNYSSELNVNALELDDSALYLCASSFKGTGDEQYFGPGTRLTVT.

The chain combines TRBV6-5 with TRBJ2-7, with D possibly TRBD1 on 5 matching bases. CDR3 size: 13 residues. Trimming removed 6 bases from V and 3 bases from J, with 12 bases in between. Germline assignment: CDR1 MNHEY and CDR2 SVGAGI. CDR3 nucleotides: TGTGCCAGCAGGTCCGGACACCTCTACGAGCAGTACTTC. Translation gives CASRSGHLYEQYF.

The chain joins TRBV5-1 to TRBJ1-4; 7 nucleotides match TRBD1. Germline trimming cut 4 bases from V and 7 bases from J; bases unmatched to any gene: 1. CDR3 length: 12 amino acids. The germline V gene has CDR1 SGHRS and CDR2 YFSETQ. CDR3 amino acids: CASSGDSEKLFF. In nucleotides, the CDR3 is TGCGCCAGCAGCGGGGACAGTGAAAAACTGTTTTTT.

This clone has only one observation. DNA of the CDR3: TGTGCCGTTCAACAGGGGAGATCTGGAAACACCATATATTTT. Its protein is CAVQQGRSGNTIYF. V usage is TRBV6-5 and J usage is TRBJ1-3; TRBD1 aligns across 7 bases. Losses at the gene ends were 11 bases for V and 1 base for J; bases not matched to a gene: 8. The germline V gene has CDR1 MNHEY and CDR2 SVGAGI. The CDR3 has 14 amino acids.

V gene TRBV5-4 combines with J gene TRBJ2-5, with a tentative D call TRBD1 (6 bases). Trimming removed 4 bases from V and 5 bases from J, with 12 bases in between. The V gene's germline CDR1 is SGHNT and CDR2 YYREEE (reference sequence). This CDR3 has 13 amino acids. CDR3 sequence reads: CASSTTGSETQYF. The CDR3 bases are TGTGCCAGCAGCACAACAGGGTCCGAGACCCAGTACTTC.

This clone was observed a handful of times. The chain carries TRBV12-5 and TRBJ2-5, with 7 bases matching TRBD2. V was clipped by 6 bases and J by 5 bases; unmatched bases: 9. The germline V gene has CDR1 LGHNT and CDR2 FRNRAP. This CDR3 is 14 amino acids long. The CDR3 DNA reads TGTGCTAGTGGGGGAGGGCCCCTTGGGGAGACCCAGTACTTC. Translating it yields CASGGGPLGETQYF.

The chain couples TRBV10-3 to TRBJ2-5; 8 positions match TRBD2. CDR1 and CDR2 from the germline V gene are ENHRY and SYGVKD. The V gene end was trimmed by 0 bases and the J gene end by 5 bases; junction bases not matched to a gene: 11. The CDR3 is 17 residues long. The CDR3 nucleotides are TGTGCCATCAGTGAGTCTGGACCTCGGGGGGGCCGTGAGACCCAGTACTTC. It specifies CAISESGPRGGRETQYF.

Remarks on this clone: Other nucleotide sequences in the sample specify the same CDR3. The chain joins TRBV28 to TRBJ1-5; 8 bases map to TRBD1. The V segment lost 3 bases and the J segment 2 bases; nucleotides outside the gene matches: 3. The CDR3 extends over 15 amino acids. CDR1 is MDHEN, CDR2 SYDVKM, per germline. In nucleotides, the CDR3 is TGTGCCAGCAGTTTGACAGGGGCCCGCAATCAGCCCCAGCATTTT. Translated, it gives CASSLTGARNQPQHF. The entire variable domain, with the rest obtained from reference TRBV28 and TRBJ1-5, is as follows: DVKVTQSSRYLVKRTGEKVFLECVQDMDHENMFWYRQDPGLGLRLIYFSYDVKMKEKGDIPEGYSVSREKKERFSLILESASTNQTSMYLCASSLTGARNQPQHFGDGTRLSIL.

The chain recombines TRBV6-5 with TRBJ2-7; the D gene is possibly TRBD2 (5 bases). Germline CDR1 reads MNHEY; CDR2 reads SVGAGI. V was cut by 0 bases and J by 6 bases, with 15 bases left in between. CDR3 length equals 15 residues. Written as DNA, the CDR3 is TGTGCCAGCAGTTACTCAGGCGCGGGCAGGAGCGAGCAGTACTTC. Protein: CASSYSGAGRSEQYF.

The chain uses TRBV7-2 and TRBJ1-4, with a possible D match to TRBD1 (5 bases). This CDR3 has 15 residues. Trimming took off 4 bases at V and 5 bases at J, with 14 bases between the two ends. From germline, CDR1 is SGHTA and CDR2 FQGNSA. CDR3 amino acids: CASSWVGALNEKLFF. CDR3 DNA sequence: TGTGCCAGCAGCTGGGTTGGGGCTCTGAATGAAAAACTGTTTTTT.

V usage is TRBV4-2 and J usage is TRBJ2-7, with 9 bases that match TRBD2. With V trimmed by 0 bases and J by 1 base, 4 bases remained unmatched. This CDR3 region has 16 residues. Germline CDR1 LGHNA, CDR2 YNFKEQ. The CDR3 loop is CASSQDLTSGSYEQYF. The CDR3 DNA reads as TGTGCCAGCAGCCAAGATCTGACTAGCGGTTCCTACGAGCAGTACTTC.

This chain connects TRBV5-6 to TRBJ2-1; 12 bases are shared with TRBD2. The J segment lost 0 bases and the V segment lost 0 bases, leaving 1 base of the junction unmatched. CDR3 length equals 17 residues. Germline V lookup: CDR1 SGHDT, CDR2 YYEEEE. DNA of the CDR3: TGTGCCAGCAGCTTGGCTAGCGGGAGGGCCTCCTACAATGAGCAGTTCTTC. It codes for CASSLASGRASYNEQFF.

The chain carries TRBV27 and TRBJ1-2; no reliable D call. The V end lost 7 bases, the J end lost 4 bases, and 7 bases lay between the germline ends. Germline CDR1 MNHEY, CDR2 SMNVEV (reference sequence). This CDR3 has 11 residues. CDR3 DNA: TGTGCCAGCAAGGGAGCCTATGGCTACACCTTC. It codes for CASKGAYGYTF.

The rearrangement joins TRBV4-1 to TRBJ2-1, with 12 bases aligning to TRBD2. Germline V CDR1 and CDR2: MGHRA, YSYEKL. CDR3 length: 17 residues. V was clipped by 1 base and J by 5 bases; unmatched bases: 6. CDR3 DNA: TGCGCCAGCAGCCAAGGGGGACTAGCGGGTATCGACAATGAGCAGTTCTTC. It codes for CASSQGGLAGIDNEQFF.